Listed here are 27 T cell receptor beta chains from one sample, sequenced in a study of blood T cell repertoires in COVID-19. Here immunoSEQ multiplex PCR was the method, and the copy in TCRdb shows in-frame clones only, minus some. Of hundreds of thousands of clones listed, 88% are singletons. The sequenced sample was peripheral blood. The receptor set was obtained from a man younger than 35 with active or convalescent COVID-19.

On this clone itself: Within the sample, other DNA sequences also encode this same CDR3. The chain carries TRBV7-9 and TRBJ1-2; D perhaps matches TRBD1 (6 bases). The V gene lost 3 bases and the J gene lost 2 bases, with 7 bases spanning the gap. CDR1 is SEHNR, CDR2 FQNEAQ, per germline (reference sequence). CDR3 length: 13 residues. CDR3 nucleotides: TGTGCCAGCAGCTTCGGGACAAACTATGGCTACACCTTC. Its translation: CASSFGTNYGYTF.

The chain links TRBV5-4 to TRBJ1-6, with a tentative D call TRBD1 (5 bases). CDR3 length: 15 amino acids. The ends were cut back, 5 bases at V and 3 bases at J, with 12 bases in the middle. The germline V gene encodes CDR1 SGHNT and CDR2 YYREEE (reference sequence). For the CDR3, the DNA is TGTGCCAGCAGAGCGACAGCAGACTATAATTCACCCCTCCACTTT. It encodes CASRATADYNSPLHF.

V and J are TRBV5-6 and TRBJ2-4; D not certain. V shed 1 base and J shed 0 bases, with 8 bases lying between them. The CDR3 contains 15 residues. The germline CDR1 and CDR2 sequences are SGHDT and YYEEEE. CDR3: CASSLQLLAKNIQYF. DNA for the CDR3: TGTGCCAGCAGCTTGCAACTCCTAGCCAAAAACATTCAGTACTTC.

The chain couples TRBV10-2 to TRBJ2-1; D is unclear. The germline CDR1 and CDR2 sequences are WSHSY and SAAADI. The CDR3 consists of 11 residues. The V gene lost 0 bases and the J gene lost 9 bases, with 3 bases spanning the gap. CDR3 sequence (DNA): TGCGCCAGCAGTGAGTCTATTGAGCAGTTCTTC. It is translated as CASSESIEQFF.

V usage is TRBV24-1 and J usage is TRBJ2-2, with D perhaps matching TRBD1 (5 bases). Trimming cost V 3 bases and J 9 bases, with 10 bases left between them. The CDR3 consists of 13 residues. Per germline, CDR1 KGHDR and CDR2 SFDVKD. CDR3 sequence reads: CATSDSGARELFF. The CDR3 DNA sequence: TGTGCCACCAGTGATAGTGGGGCCCGGGAGCTGTTTTTT.

This clone has a single count. J is TRBJ2-7 and V is TRBV7-8, with 8 positions matching TRBD2. Germline V gives CDR1 SGHVS, CDR2 FQNEAQ. The CDR3 runs to 16 residues. V shed 5 bases, J shed 0 bases, and the junction held 9 bases outside the gene matches. CDR3 sequence (DNA): TGTGCCAGCAGCGTTTCGCGGGGGGAGAGCTCCTACGAGCAGTACTTC. It codes for CASSVSRGESSYEQYF.

The chain couples TRBV5-4 to TRBJ2-2; 9 bases agree with TRBD2. V trimming: 8 bases; J trimming: 7 bases; junction bases outside the gene matches: 12. This CDR3 has 15 amino acids. In germline, CDR1 is SGHNT, CDR2 YYREEE (reference sequence). Here the CDR3 reads CASPPGLAMSGELFF. The CDR3 DNA reads TGTGCCAGTCCACCGGGACTAGCAATGAGCGGGGAGCTGTTTTTT. Drawing the rest from reference TRBV5-4 and TRBJ2-2, the complete variable domain is ETGVTQSPTHLIKTRGQQVTLRCSSQSGHNTVSWYQQALGQGPQFIFQYYREEENGRGNFPPRFSGLQFPNYSSELNVNALELDDSALYLCASPPGLAMSGELFFGEGSRLTVL.

This clone was seen a single time. J is TRBJ2-1 and V is TRBV10-2; 11 nucleotides line up with TRBD2. V lost 6 bases to trimming and J lost 12 bases; unmatched junction nucleotides: 4. This CDR3 is built from 12 residues. Germline CDR1 WSHSY, CDR2 SAAADI. The CDR3 nucleotides read TGCGCCAGCAGGTTAGCGGGGGGGACGCAGTTCTTC. Encoded protein: CASRLAGGTQFF.

The chain links TRBV7-9 to TRBJ1-1; D is undetermined. The V gene lost 1 base and the J gene lost 4 bases, with 13 bases spanning the gap. The germline V gene encodes CDR1 SEHNR and CDR2 FQNEAQ (reference sequence). CDR3 length: 15 amino acids. CDR3 region: CASSLVRVGGTEAFF. The CDR3 bases are TGTGCCAGCAGCTTAGTTAGGGTGGGAGGCACTGAAGCTTTCTTT.

The CDR3 DNA reads TGCAGCGTTGACCGAGGCCGGGAGTTGGTGGATTCACCCCTCCACTTT. As protein: CSVDRGRELVDSPLHF. The chain employs TRBV29-1 and TRBJ1-6; D gene ambiguous. The V gene lost 3 bases and the J gene lost 8 bases, with 20 bases spanning the gap. This CDR3 has 16 residues. Germline V gene data show CDR1 as SQVTM and CDR2 as ANQGSEA.

This clone was counted a single time. This chain connects TRBV21-1 to TRBJ1-5; the table's D gene call, TRBD1, was not cross checked with the DNA. TRBV21-1 is assigned pseudogene status. This CDR3 is built from 15 residues. As DNA, the CDR3 is TGTGCCAGCAGCTCTTCTGACAGGAACCATCAGCCCCAGCATTTT. Residues: CASSSSDRNHQPQHF.

By sample share, this clone is medium-sized. The chain carries TRBV9 and TRBJ2-7; tentatively, D is TRBD2 (6 bases). The CDR3 sequence is 13 residues long. Germline CDR1 reads SGDLS; CDR2 reads YYNGEE. V lost 3 bases, J lost 4 bases, and 11 bases lay in between. The CDR3 DNA reads TGTGCCAGCAGCGAGGGCGGGGAGTACGAGCAGTACTTC. It encodes CASSEGGEYEQYF.

On this clone itself: At one end the junction does not follow the germline gene, possibly because of a read error. The chain couples TRBV7-6 to TRBJ1-5, with 7 bases that match TRBD1. Germline V gene data show CDR1 as SGHVS and CDR2 as FNYEAQ. The CDR3 extends over 15 amino acids. The CDR3 loop reads CASSLGQGPNQPQHF. The CDR3 DNA sequence: TGTGCCAGCAGCTTAGGACAGGGACCAAATCAGCCTCAGCATTTT.

This clone was counted once. The chain joins TRBV6-5 to TRBJ1-5; the D is unclear. From germline, CDR1 is MNHEY and CDR2 SVGAGI. The CDR3 extends over 15 amino acids. The germline V and J ends were trimmed by 6 bases and 1 base, with 13 bases remaining between them. The DNA of the CDR3 is TGTGCCAGCAGAGCGGGGTCTGGGAGCAATCAGCCCCAGCATTTT. Its protein is CASRAGSGSNQPQHF.

The rearrangement joins TRBV14 to TRBJ1-4, with TRBD1 matching over 9 bases. The J segment lost 7 bases and the V segment lost 5 bases, leaving 8 bases of the junction unmatched. The CDR3 loop spans 15 amino acids. The V gene's germline CDR1 is SGHDN and CDR2 FVKESK. The CDR3 here is CASSAYRGRAEKLFF. DNA of the CDR3: TGTGCCAGCAGCGCGTACAGGGGGCGCGCTGAAAAACTGTTTTTT.

This chain's CDR3 is CASSQSRGYPSYEQYF. CDR3 DNA: TGCGCCAGCAGTCAATCACGAGGGTACCCCTCCTACGAGCAGTACTTC. The J gene is TRBJ2-7, the V gene TRBV23-1; weak D call: TRBD2 (5 bases). TRBV23-1 is treated as an ORF (open reading frame) with a function not yet certain. Trimming shortened V by 0 bases and J by 0 bases, and 12 bases separated the two germline ends. This CDR3 has 16 residues.

This chain joins TRBV14 and TRBJ2-3; perhaps TRBD1 as D (6 bases). The V gene's germline CDR1 is SGHDN and CDR2 FVKESK. V was trimmed by 1 base and J by 4 bases, leaving 24 bases between them. The CDR3 extends over 19 amino acids. CDR3 DNA sequence: TGTGCCAGCAGCCAAGGAAAGGGGGATAGCGTGATTCCTCCAGATACGCAGTATTTT. Translation: CASSQGKGDSVIPPDTQYF.

The rearrangement links TRBV24-1 to TRBJ2-4, with TRBD1 identical over 12 bases. The CDR3 consists of 20 residues. V trimming: 4 bases; J trimming: 0 bases; junction bases outside the gene matches: 12. In germline, CDR1 is KGHDR, CDR2 SFDVKD. The CDR3 DNA reads TGTGCCACCAGTGAGGGGGGGACAGGGGGCCTTTTACTAGCCAAAAACATTCAGTACTTC. This translates into CATSEGGTGGLLLAKNIQYF.

This clone has a single count. This chain connects TRBV6-5 to TRBJ1-5; D may be TRBD1 (6 bases). Looked up from germline, CDR1 is MNHEY and CDR2 is SVGAGI. The V and J ends lost 5 bases and 6 bases respectively, with 14 bases between them. The CDR3 has 14 amino acids. The CDR3 is CASSKQEGGQPQHF. The CDR3 region has the DNA TGTGCCAGCAGTAAACAGGAAGGGGGTCAGCCCCAGCATTTT.

The J gene is TRBJ2-1, the V gene TRBV2; a possible D gene is TRBD2 (6 bases). Germline values: CDR1 SNHLY, CDR2 FYNNEI. The germline V and J ends were trimmed by 4 bases and 0 bases, with 13 bases remaining between them. The CDR3 covers 16 residues. The CDR3 sequence: CASSGLDGSSYNEQFF. The CDR3, as DNA: TGTGCCAGCAGTGGACTGGACGGGAGCTCCTACAATGAGCAGTTCTTC.

The sample holds a few counts of this clone. The V and J genes are TRBV6-2 or TRBV6-3 and TRBJ1-1, with D uncertain. Germline V gene data show CDR1 as MNHEY and CDR2 as SVGEGT. V gave up 2 bases and J gave up 3 bases, with 4 bases separating them. The length of the CDR3 is 12 residues. As DNA, the CDR3 is TGTGCCAGCAGTTACACGGACACTGAAGCTTTCTTT. Translated, it gives CASSYTDTEAFF.

With respect to this clone: This sample also contains other DNA sequences that code for the same CDR3. This chain uses TRBV3-1 (or the pseudogene TRBV3-2) with TRBJ2-7; 11 bases line up with TRBD2. The CDR3 is 14 amino acids. Germline V gives CDR1 LGHDT, CDR2 YNNKEL (reference sequence). Germline trimming cut 4 bases from V and 4 bases from J; bases unmatched to any gene: 3. CDR3 protein: CASSPTSGAYEQYF. The CDR3 DNA is TGTGCCAGCAGCCCGACTAGCGGGGCTTACGAGCAGTACTTC.

The CDR3 loop is CASSYNGGLGHNEQFF. In DNA, the CDR3 is TGTGCCAGCAGCTACAACGGGGGACTAGGACACAATGAGCAGTTCTTC. The rearrangement joins TRBV27 to TRBJ2-1, with TRBD2 matching over 8 bases. CDR1 MNHEY and CDR2 SMNVEV come from the germline V gene (reference sequence). The CDR3 covers 16 residues. Trimming took 6 bases from V and 5 from J; bases not matched to a gene: 12.

The rearrangement links TRBV11-2 to TRBJ2-1; D gene uncertain. The CDR3 is made up of 15 amino acids. Germline lookup yields CDR1 SGHAT and CDR2 FQNNGV. Trimming stripped 5 bases from V and 7 bases from J, with 18 bases between. The CDR3 reads CASSPYPLSPNEQFF. The CDR3 DNA reads as TGTGCCAGCAGCCCCTACCCGTTAAGTCCGAATGAGCAGTTCTTC. Together with reference TRBV11-2 and TRBJ2-1, the CDR3 gives the full variable domain: EAGVAQSPRYKIIEKRQSVAFWCNPISGHATLYWYQQILGQGPKLLIQFQNNGVVDDSQLPKDRFSAERLKGVDSTLKIQPAKLEDSAVYLCASSPYPLSPNEQFFGPGTRLTVL.

V usage is TRBV6-5 and J usage is TRBJ1-2, with D possibly matching TRBD1 (6 bases). Germline V gene data show CDR1 as MNHEY and CDR2 as SVGAGI. V shed 6 bases and J shed 4 bases, with 15 bases lying between them. The length of the CDR3 is 14 residues. CDR3 DNA: TGTGCCAGCAGCCGAACAGGGAGCAGCTATGGCTACACCTTC. This encodes CASSRTGSSYGYTF.

The chain combines TRBV27 with TRBJ2-1; 9 bases are a match to TRBD2. The V gene's germline CDR1 is MNHEY and CDR2 SMNVEV (reference sequence). The CDR3 length is 15 residues. After removal of 6 bases from V and 6 bases from J, the junction contained 9 bases not matched to a gene. CDR3 in amino acids: CASSQLAGAFNEQFF. CDR3 DNA: TGTGCCAGCAGCCAATTAGCGGGGGCCTTCAATGAGCAGTTCTTC.

The chain is built from TRBV19 and TRBJ1-2; D gene uncertain. V lost 3 bases and J lost 2, with 10 bases in between. This CDR3 has 14 residues. The germline V gene has CDR1 LNHDA and CDR2 SQIVND (reference sequence). CDR3 nucleotides: TGTGCCAGTAGTATCGCGACGGGAAACTATGGCTACACCTTC. Translation gives CASSIATGNYGYTF.